This TCR beta chain was found in a study of OX40 agonist ivuxolimab in advanced cancers. Study background: Clinicians treated patients with ivuxolimab, an agonistic anti-OX40 (CD134) antibody. Of mixed ages from about 23 to 90 and averaging about 56 years, the group was roughly 83% male.

This clone has only one observation. Its antigen is not known. Clones were read by immunoSEQ multiplex PCR, and TCRdb kept only the in-frame ones, dropping some. This table has some 90,000 clones, about 89% appearing once. The CDR3 totals 16 residues. The J segment lost 4 bases and the V segment lost 7 bases, leaving 13 bases of the junction unmatched. Germline CDR1 reads SGHRS; CDR2 reads YFSETQ. Overall study results and limits: Researchers report that CD8+ T cells had, on average, more expanded clones than CD4+.

Sequenced here: CD4+ or CD8+ T cells sorted from blood, sampled in a trial of the OX40 agonist ivuxolimab. The sequence derives from an adult with an advanced solid tumor such as melanoma, head and neck, liver or kidney cancer. The V call is TRBV5-1, the J call TRBJ2-3, with 9 bases fitting TRBD2. Written as DNA, the CDR3 is TGCGCCAGCGCCGTTATAGCGGGAGTTCCTTCAGATACGCAGTATTTT. It yields the protein CASAVIAGVPSDTQYF.